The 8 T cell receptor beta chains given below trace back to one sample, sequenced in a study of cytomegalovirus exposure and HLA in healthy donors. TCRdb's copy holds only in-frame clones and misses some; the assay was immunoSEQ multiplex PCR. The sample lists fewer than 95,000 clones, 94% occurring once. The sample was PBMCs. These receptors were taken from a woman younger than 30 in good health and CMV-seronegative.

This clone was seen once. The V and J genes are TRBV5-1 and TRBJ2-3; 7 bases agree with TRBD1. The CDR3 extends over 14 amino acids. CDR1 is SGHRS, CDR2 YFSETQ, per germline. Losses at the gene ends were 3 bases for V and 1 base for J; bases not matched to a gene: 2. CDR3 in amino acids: CASSSQGGTDTQYF. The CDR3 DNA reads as TGCGCCAGCAGCTCCCAGGGGGGCACAGATACGCAGTATTTT.

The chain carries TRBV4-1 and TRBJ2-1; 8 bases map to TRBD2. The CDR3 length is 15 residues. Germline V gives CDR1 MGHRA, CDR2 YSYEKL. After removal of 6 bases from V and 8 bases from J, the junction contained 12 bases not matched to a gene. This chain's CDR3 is CASRLRKETSDEQFF. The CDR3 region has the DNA TGCGCCAGCAGACTCCGTAAGGAGACTAGCGATGAGCAGTTCTTC.

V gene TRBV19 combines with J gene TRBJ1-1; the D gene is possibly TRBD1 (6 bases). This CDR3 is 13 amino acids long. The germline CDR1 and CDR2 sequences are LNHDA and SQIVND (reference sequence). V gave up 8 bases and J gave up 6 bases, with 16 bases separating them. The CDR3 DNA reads TGTGCCAGTGGGGGGGGCCCCCGGGCTGAAGCTTTCTTT. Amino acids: CASGGGPRAEAFF. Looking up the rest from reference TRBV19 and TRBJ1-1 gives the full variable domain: DGGITQSPKYLFRKEGQNVTLSCEQNLNHDAMYWYRQDPGQGLRLIYYSQIVNDFQKGDIAEGYSVSREKKESFPLTVTSAQKNPTAFYLCASGGGPRAEAFFGQGTRLTVV.

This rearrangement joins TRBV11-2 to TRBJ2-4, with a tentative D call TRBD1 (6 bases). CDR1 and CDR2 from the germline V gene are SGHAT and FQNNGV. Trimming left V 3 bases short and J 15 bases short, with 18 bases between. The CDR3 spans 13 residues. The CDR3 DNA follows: TGTGCCAGCAGCTTGACGGACAGTACGGTTTGGTACTTC. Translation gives CASSLTDSTVWYF. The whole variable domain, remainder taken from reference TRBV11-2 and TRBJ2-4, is EAGVAQSPRYKIIEKRQSVAFWCNPISGHATLYWYQQILGQGPKLLIQFQNNGVVDDSQLPKDRFSAERLKGVDSTLKIQPAKLEDSAVYLCASSLTDSTVWYFGAGTRLSVL.

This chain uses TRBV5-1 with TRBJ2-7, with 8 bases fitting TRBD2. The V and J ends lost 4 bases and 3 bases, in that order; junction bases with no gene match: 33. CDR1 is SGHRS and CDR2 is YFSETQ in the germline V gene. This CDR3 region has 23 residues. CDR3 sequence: CASSGDSGIFGAHLGPRGYEQYF. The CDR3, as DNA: TGCGCCAGCAGCGGGGATAGCGGGATCTTTGGAGCACACCTAGGTCCCAGGGGCTACGAGCAGTACTTC.

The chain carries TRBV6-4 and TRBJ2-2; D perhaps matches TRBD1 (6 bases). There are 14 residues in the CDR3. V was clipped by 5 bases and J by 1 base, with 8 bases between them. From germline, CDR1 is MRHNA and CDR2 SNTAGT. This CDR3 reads CASSPTGNTGELFF. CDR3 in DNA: TGTGCCAGCAGTCCGACAGGGAACACCGGGGAGCTGTTTTTT.

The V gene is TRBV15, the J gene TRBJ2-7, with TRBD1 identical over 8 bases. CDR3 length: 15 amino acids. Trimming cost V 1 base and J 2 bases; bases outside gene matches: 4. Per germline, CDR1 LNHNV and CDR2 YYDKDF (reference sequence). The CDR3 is CATSRGRTGPYEQYF. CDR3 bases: TGTGCCACCAGCAGAGGAAGGACAGGGCCCTACGAGCAGTACTTC. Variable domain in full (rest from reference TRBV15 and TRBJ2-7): DAMVIQNPRYQVTQFGKPVTLSCSQTLNHNVMYWYQQKSSQAPKLLFHYYDKDFNNEADTPDNFQSRRPNTSFCFLDIRSPGLGDTAMYLCATSRGRTGPYEQYFGPGTRLTVT.

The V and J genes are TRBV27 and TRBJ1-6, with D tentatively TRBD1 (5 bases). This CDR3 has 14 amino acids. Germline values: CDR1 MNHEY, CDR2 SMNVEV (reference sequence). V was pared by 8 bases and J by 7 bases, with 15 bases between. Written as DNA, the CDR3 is TGTGCCAGCGGGAAAGGGGAAAGAAATTCACCCCTCCACTTT. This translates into CASGKGERNSPLHF.